The 31 T cell receptor beta chains below all came from one sample that was sequenced in a study of T cells in Graves' hyperthyroidism and ophthalmopathy. Amplification targeted TCR beta CDR3 regions from RNA transcripts. When the TCR CDR3 underwent first-round RT-PCR, the HTBI primer set was used. MiXCR was run by TCRdb on the multiplex PCR reads, yielding one entry per CDR3 protein. The sample consists of some 740,000 distinct CDR3 sequences, 14% of them appearing once. Sequencing input: blood. The receptors shown here come from a woman under 30 with Graves' hyperthyroidism.

The chain combines TRBV7-9 with TRBJ2-7; TRBD2 aligns across 9 bases. Germline V CDR1 and CDR2: SEHNR, FQNEAQ (reference sequence). With V trimmed by 5 bases and J by 4 bases, 6 bases remained unmatched. The CDR3 is 14 residues long. The CDR3 loop reads CASSRLAGQYEQYF. The CDR3 nucleotides read TGTGCCAGCAGCCGGCTAGCGGGACAATACGAGCAGTACTTC.

This clonotype has just a few counts. The chain recombines TRBV4-1 with TRBJ2-5; D call uncertain. From germline, CDR1 is MGHRA and CDR2 YSYEKL. The CDR3 covers 14 residues. The V and J ends lost 2 bases and 5 bases respectively, with 12 bases between them. CDR3 sequence: CASSQLGYGETQYF. The CDR3 DNA follows: TGCGCCAGCAGCCAACTGGGCTATGGGGAGACCCAGTACTTC.

This clonotype has a handful of counts. V gene TRBV27 combines with J gene TRBJ2-5; D is perhaps TRBD2 (6 bases). This CDR3 is built from 15 residues. Between the trimmed V and J ends, which lost 0 bases and 5 bases, there was a span of 13 bases. CDR1 is MNHEY, CDR2 SMNVEV, per germline (reference sequence). The CDR3 spells CASSLSAGPYETQYF. Written as DNA, the CDR3 is TGTGCCAGCAGTTTATCGGCGGGGCCATACGAGACCCAGTACTTC.

This chain links TRBV5-1 with TRBJ1-2; TRBD1 matches 8 bases. Trimming cost V 4 bases and J 4 bases; bases outside gene matches: 3. The CDR3 loop spans 13 amino acids. The germline V gene encodes CDR1 SGHRS and CDR2 YFSETQ. DNA of the CDR3: TGCGCCAGCAGCCGGGGACAGGCCTATGGCTACACCTTC. Translating it yields CASSRGQAYGYTF.

This clonotype was detected ten times or more. The chain combines TRBV7-2 with TRBJ2-1, with TRBD2 matching over 10 bases. The ends lost 7 bases at V and 9 bases at J; junction bases unmatched: 18. This CDR3 has 17 residues. Germline V lookup: CDR1 SGHTA, CDR2 FQGNSA. This chain's CDR3 is CASTPPGSGRLFVEQFF. CDR3 bases: TGTGCCAGCACCCCCCCAGGTAGCGGGAGGTTGTTCGTTGAGCAGTTCTTC.

This clonotype was seen ten or more times. The rearrangement uses TRBV3-1 and TRBJ2-1; maybe TRBD1 (5 bases). The CDR3 has 18 residues. The germline V and J ends were trimmed by 0 bases and 2 bases, with 17 bases remaining between them. Germline CDR1 and CDR2: LGHDT and YNNKEL (reference sequence). CDR3 sequence: CASSQDQIGAVPYNEQFF. The DNA for the CDR3 is TGTGCCAGCAGCCAAGATCAGATAGGGGCAGTGCCCTACAATGAGCAGTTCTTC.

This clonotype appeared a few times. The chain has TRBV27 and TRBJ1-6; D unclear. The germline gives CDR1 MNHEY, CDR2 SMNVEV (reference sequence). The V gene lost 0 bases and the J gene lost 7 bases, with 7 bases spanning the gap. CDR3 length equals 14 residues. CDR3 region: CASSLSGKNSPLHF. Written as DNA, the CDR3 is TGTGCCAGCAGTTTATCAGGGAAGAATTCACCCCTCCACTTT.

This clonotype has at least ten counts. This chain joins TRBV24-1 and TRBJ2-1; TRBD1 matches 7 bases. Per germline, CDR1 KGHDR and CDR2 SFDVKD. The trim removed 3 bases at V and 2 bases at J, leaving 9 bases unmatched. The CDR3 consists of 17 residues. The CDR3 protein is CATSDQNRGIAYNEQFF. CDR3 coding DNA: TGTGCCACCAGTGATCAAAACAGGGGAATCGCCTACAATGAGCAGTTCTTC.

In this sample, this clonotype turned up a few times. V and J are TRBV20-1 and TRBJ2-1, with D unresolved. V gave up 5 bases and J gave up 6 bases, with 5 bases separating them. Germline CDR1 DFQATT, CDR2 SNEGSKA (reference sequence). The CDR3 length is 10 residues. The CDR3 is CSAGRNEQFF. The CDR3 nucleotides are TGCAGTGCTGGCCGCAATGAGCAGTTCTTC.

There are a few counts of this clonotype. This rearrangement joins TRBV4-1 to TRBJ2-7, with 9 bases fitting TRBD1. The junction had 11 bases not matched to a gene; V was cut back by 4 bases and J by 4 bases. The CDR3 extends over 16 amino acids. CDR1 and CDR2 (germline): MGHRA, YSYEKL. The CDR3 DNA reads TGCGCCAGCAGCCTCGCAAGGGGACAGGGAAATTACGAGCAGTACTTC. Translating gives CASSLARGQGNYEQYF.

This chain uses TRBV19 with TRBJ2-7; D not resolved. CDR3 length: 12 amino acids. The V and J ends lost 4 bases and 5 bases respectively, with 9 bases between them. CDR1 is LNHDA and CDR2 is SQIVND in the germline V gene (reference sequence). CDR3: CASSTLGNEQYF. The CDR3 DNA follows: TGTGCCAGTAGTACTCTAGGGAACGAGCAGTACTTC.

CDR3 DNA sequence: TGTGCCAGCAGCTTTACAGGGTCGTACCCTAATCAGCCCCAGCATTTT. Translating gives CASSFTGSYPNQPQHF. The J gene is TRBJ1-5, the V gene TRBV7-2; perhaps TRBD1 as D (6 bases). The V end lost 3 bases, the J end lost 4 bases, and 16 bases lay between the germline ends. This CDR3 is 16 amino acids long. The germline V gene encodes CDR1 SGHTA and CDR2 FQGNSA. The variable domain in full, with the rest retrieved from reference TRBV7-2 and TRBJ1-5, is GAGVSQSPSNKVTEKGKDVELRCDPISGHTALYWYRQSLGQGLEFLIYFQGNSAPDKSGLPSDRFSAERTGGSVSTLTIQRTQQEDSAVYLCASSFTGSYPNQPQHFGDGTRLSIL.

The chain links TRBV7-8 to TRBJ2-7, with TRBD2 as a possible D gene (6 bases). Germline CDR1 and CDR2: SGHVS and FQNEAQ. V shed 5 bases and J shed 3 bases, with 14 bases lying between them. The CDR3 is 14 amino acids. Here the CDR3 reads CASSPRDSGYEQYF. The CDR3 region has the DNA TGTGCCAGCAGCCCCCGGGACTCAGGCTACGAGCAGTACTTC.

This clonotype was seen more than once but under ten times. CDR3 amino acids: CSVGGGWGRRIDEQYF. The CDR3, as DNA: TGCAGCGTTGGGGGGGGGTGGGGACGGAGAATTGATGAGCAGTACTTC. The chain employs TRBV29-1 and TRBJ2-1; the match to TRBD2 covers 7 bases. With the DNA end fitting TRBJ2-7 better, the J assignment may be wrong. Germline CDR1 and CDR2: SQVTM and ANQGSEA. The CDR3 contains 16 residues.

The genes are TRBV30 and TRBJ1-6; tentative D call: TRBD1 (5 bases). Trimming stripped 1 base from V and 0 bases from J, with 16 bases between. Germline CDR1 and CDR2: GTSNPN and SVGIG (reference sequence). CDR3 length: 18 residues. In DNA, the CDR3 is TGTGCCTGGAGTGAGCCATGGGACCTGTTCTCCTATAATTCACCCCTCCACTTT. Protein sequence: CAWSEPWDLFSYNSPLHF. The whole variable domain, filled in from reference TRBV30 and TRBJ1-6, reads SQTIHQWPATLVQPVGSPLSLECTVEGTSNPNLYWYRQAAGRGLQLLFYSVGIGQISSEVPQNLSASRPQDRQFILSSKKLLLSDSGFYLCAWSEPWDLFSYNSPLHFGNGTRLTVT.

In its sample, this clonotype was seen many times. V usage is TRBV18 and J usage is TRBJ2-2; 8 bases are a match to TRBD1. After removal of 3 bases from V and 5 bases from J, the junction contained 8 bases not matched to a gene. Germline loops: CDR1 KGHSH, CDR2 LQKENI. The CDR3 consists of 16 residues. CDR3 DNA sequence: TGTGCCAGCTCACCTAGGACAGGGACCTTGACCGGGGAGCTGTTTTTT. Its translation: CASSPRTGTLTGELFF.

This clonotype turned up a few times. The genes are TRBV6-1 and TRBJ2-7; 7 positions agree with TRBD1. In germline, CDR1 is MNHNS, CDR2 SASEGT. The CDR3 loop spans 15 amino acids. V lost 6 bases to trimming and J lost 0 bases; unmatched junction nucleotides: 8. Here the CDR3 DNA reads TGTGCCAGCAGCGTACCCGGGACAGACTCCTACGAGCAGTACTTC. Translating it yields CASSVPGTDSYEQYF.

This clonotype was counted at least ten times. V is TRBV2 and J is TRBJ2-1, with D hard to call. Trimming removed 4 bases at V and 8 bases at J, with 12 bases between. The germline gives CDR1 SNHLY, CDR2 FYNNEI. CDR3 size: 13 residues. The CDR3 sequence is CASSVGYDDEQFF. For the CDR3, the DNA is TGTGCCAGCAGTGTAGGGTACGATGATGAGCAGTTCTTC.

The table lists this clonotype with many counts. The chain has TRBV13 and TRBJ2-3; D not resolved. CDR1 is PRHDT and CDR2 is FYEKMQ in the germline V gene (reference sequence). The length of the CDR3 is 12 residues. Deletions cut 10 bases from V and 4 bases from J, with 12 bases between. The CDR3 sequence: CATSTRPDTQYF. The CDR3 DNA reads as TGTGCCACCTCAACCCGCCCAGATACGCAGTATTTT.

Comment on this clonotype: One end of the junction is discordant with germline, which a read error may explain. The chain combines TRBV20-1 with TRBJ2-1; TRBD2 matches at 13 bases. The V gene's germline CDR1 is DFQATT and CDR2 SNEGSKA (reference sequence). The CDR3 sequence is 18 residues long. The CDR3 is CNARDRSGLAGRRNEQFF. CDR3 nucleotides: TGCAATGCTAGAGATCGATCGGGACTAGCGGGGAGACGTAATGAGCAGTTCTTC.

This clonotype was counted at least ten times. V usage is TRBV11-2 and J usage is TRBJ2-7; weak D call: TRBD1 (6 bases). V dropped 3 bases and J dropped 5 bases, with 8 bases sitting between them. The CDR3 is 12 amino acids. Germline V gives CDR1 SGHAT, CDR2 FQNNGV. In DNA form, the CDR3 reads TGTGCCAGCAGCTTGGCAGGGGACGAGCAGTACTTC. Amino acid sequence: CASSLAGDEQYF.

As regards this clonotype: Just one base apart from a much larger clone, this may be a read error. V is TRBV30 and J is TRBJ2-7, with D maybe TRBD2 (6 bases). The J call may not be correct, given that the DNA end is closer to TRBJ2-1. CDR1 GTSNPN and CDR2 SVGIG come from the germline V gene (reference sequence). The CDR3 is made up of 17 amino acids. CDR3 nucleotide sequence: TGTGCCTGGAGTGGATCACACCCGGACGGAGGGTACTACGAGCAGTTCTTC. Translating it yields CAWSGSHPDGGYYEQFF.

The sample holds many counts of this clonotype. J is TRBJ1-4 and V is TRBV18, with D possibly being TRBD1 (5 bases). Germline CDR1 and CDR2: KGHSH and LQKENI. CDR3 length: 15 amino acids. The V end was cut by 5 bases, the J end by 3 bases, with 13 bases between. The CDR3 region is CASSFTTGANEKLFF. CDR3 DNA: TGTGCCAGCTCATTTACGACGGGGGCTAATGAAAAACTGTTTTTT.

The table lists this clonotype with a few counts. The chain uses TRBV20-1 and TRBJ1-2; 7 positions agree with TRBD1. CDR3 length equals 12 residues. Germline V gives CDR1 DFQATT, CDR2 SNEGSKA (reference sequence). V shed 6 bases, J shed 6 bases, and the junction held 7 bases outside the gene matches. CDR3 in DNA: TGCAGTGCGATAGACAGGGTGGATGGCTACACCTTC. Translated: CSAIDRVDGYTF.

This clonotype was detected ten times or more. This chain links TRBV27 with TRBJ1-4, with D unresolved. With 4 bases removed from V and 8 bases from J, the gap between germline ends came to 17 bases. This CDR3 contains 15 residues. Germline loops: CDR1 MNHEY, CDR2 SMNVEV (reference sequence). The chain's CDR3 is CASSSTPDEGEKLFF. Written as DNA, the CDR3 is TGTGCCAGCAGTTCAACGCCGGACGAAGGGGAAAAACTGTTTTTT.

This clonotype showed up just once. The chain links TRBV24-1 to TRBJ1-5; D possibly corresponds to TRBD1 (6 bases). The V and J ends lost 10 bases and 5 bases respectively, with 14 bases between them. Germline V gene data show CDR1 as KGHDR and CDR2 as SFDVKD. The CDR3 has 13 amino acids. CDR3 nucleotide sequence: TGTGCCACAGCGTTGGGGGCCGATCAGCCCCAGCATTTT. This encodes CATALGADQPQHF.

This sequence joins TRBV12-3 or TRBV12-4 and TRBJ1-5; D remains unclear. V shed 5 bases and J shed 7 bases, with 15 bases lying between them. This CDR3 has 14 residues. The DNA of the CDR3 is TGTGCCAGCAGTCCCGAATCAGTCATACAGCCCCAGCATTTT. Encoded protein: CASSPESVIQPQHF.

This clonotype turned up a few times. This chain joins TRBV10-3 and TRBJ2-1; the match to TRBD2 covers 9 bases. Germline V CDR1 and CDR2: ENHRY, SYGVKD. Trimming at V came to 3 bases and at J to 4 bases, leaving 13 bases not matched to a gene. The CDR3 totals 18 residues. Here the CDR3 reads CAISELAGPSVGYNEQFF. In DNA, the CDR3 is TGTGCCATCAGTGAACTAGCGGGTCCGTCAGTTGGGTACAATGAGCAGTTCTTC.

This rearrangement joins TRBV13 to TRBJ2-7; D is undetermined. The CDR3 spans 15 residues. Between the trimmed V and J ends, which lost 5 bases and 2 bases, there was a span of 16 bases. Per the germline V gene, CDR1 is PRHDT and CDR2 is FYEKMQ (reference sequence). The CDR3 DNA is TGTGCCAGCAGCCCGCCGACCCACAGAACCTACGAGCAGTACTTC. Amino acids: CASSPPTHRTYEQYF.

The rearrangement joins TRBV27 to TRBJ1-5; D is ambiguous. The CDR3 length is 16 residues. Trimming removed 6 bases at V and 6 bases at J, with 21 bases between. Germline lookup yields CDR1 MNHEY and CDR2 SMNVEV (reference sequence). The CDR3 DNA reads TGTGCCAGCAGCCTCCCAATGACGGACGGTGTTCAGCCCCAGCATTTT. This encodes CASSLPMTDGVQPQHF.

CDR3: CASSTYPTTEAFF. The CDR3 DNA reads as TGTGCCAGCAGTACCTACCCTACCACTGAAGCTTTCTTT. The chain is built from TRBV27 and TRBJ1-1; no reliable D call. V was shortened by 5 bases and J by 4 bases, with 11 bases between the two germline ends. Germline-derived CDR1 and CDR2 are MNHEY and SMNVEV (reference sequence). The CDR3 runs 13 residues.